This T cell receptor (beta chain) was sequenced in a study of blood T cell repertoires in COVID-19. Germline CDR1 and CDR2: SGHAT and FQNNGV. V was clipped by 0 bases and J by 1 base, with 9 bases between them. This CDR3 has 15 residues. This table comes from immunoSEQ multiplex PCR, and its TCRdb copy is limited to in-frame clones, with some not included. The sample shows 250,000 to 400,000 clones, roughly 88% of them seen only once. V gene TRBV11-2 combines with J gene TRBJ2-5; D possibly corresponds to TRBD2 (5 bases). Sample: peripheral blood. The sequence derives from a woman under 40 with COVID-19, enrolled during active disease. The CDR3 region is CASSLDPEAQETQYF. Here the CDR3 DNA reads TGTGCCAGCAGCTTAGATCCGGAGGCCCAAGAGACCCAGTACTTC.